This T cell receptor beta chain was sequenced in a study of beta chain features in type 1 diabetes. This clone was counted a few times. The antigen is not known. Via CD45RO/CCR7/CD25/CD127/CD95/CD27, cells of the CD4+ naive, central memory, regulatory and stem cell-like memory subsets were sorted. The entirety of the isolated RNA underwent reverse transcription, so expressed TCRB transcripts were sequenced. Clones were read by immunoSEQ multiplex PCR, and TCRdb kept only the in-frame ones, dropping some. The repertoire has hundreds of thousands of clones, about an eighth of them found once; the top ten carry less than 0.025%. Study results and caveats: There was a moderate but significant shortening of TCRB CDR3s in all four CD4+ subsets of Type 1 diabetes patients. Whether HLA type influences TCRB rearrangement remained unresolved here.

CDR1 is MDHEN and CDR2 is SYDVKM in the germline V gene. The CDR3 length is 12 residues. With 8 bases removed from V and 8 bases from J, the gap between germline ends came to 12 bases. The chain recombines TRBV28 with TRBJ1-4; a possible D gene is TRBD1 (5 bases). This receptor was obtained from a man between 18 and 29 years old with type 1 diabetes. The sample comprised naive CD4+ T cells from blood. The chain's CDR3 is CASFTGTEKLFF. As DNA, the CDR3 is TGTGCCAGCTTTACCGGGACCGAAAAACTGTTTTTT.